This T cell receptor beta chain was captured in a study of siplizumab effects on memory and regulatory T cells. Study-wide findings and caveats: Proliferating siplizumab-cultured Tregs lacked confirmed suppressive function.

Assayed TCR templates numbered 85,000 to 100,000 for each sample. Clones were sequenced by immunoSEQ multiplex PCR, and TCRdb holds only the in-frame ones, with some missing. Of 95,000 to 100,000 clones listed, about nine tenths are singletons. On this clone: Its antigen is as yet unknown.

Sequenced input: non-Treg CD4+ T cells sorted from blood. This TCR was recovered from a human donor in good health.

CDR3 loop: CASSFFPGQGFNQPQHF. CDR3 DNA sequence: TGTGCCAGCAGTTTCTTCCCGGGACAGGGCTTCAATCAGCCCCAGCATTTT. The genes are TRBV28 and TRBJ1-5; 9 nucleotides line up with TRBD1. Per germline, CDR1 MDHEN and CDR2 SYDVKM. The CDR3 is made up of 17 amino acids. V was pared by 3 bases and J by 3 bases, with 9 bases of the junction left unmatched.